The clone carrying this T cell receptor (beta chain) was counted only a few times. Its antigen is as yet unknown. A single record per CDR3 protein comes from TCRdb applying MiXCR to the 5' RACE reads. The sample contains a few hundred thousand distinct CDR3 sequences, approximately 16% of which appear only once. The data originate from a study of T-cell memory formation after mild COVID-19. Overall study: TCR clusters largely stayed donor specific. Findings and caveats of the study: Prior to infection, memory already included some responding clones, suggesting cross-reactive memory joined. The main location of contracting CD4+ clones was CM and EM, and that of contracting CD8+ clones was EMRA.

V lost 3 bases and J lost 1, with 15 bases in between. Germline values: CDR1 DFQATT, CDR2 SNEGSKA (reference sequence). The CDR3 totals 15 residues. What was sequenced was PBMCs or a T cell subset sorted from them (not recorded which). The chain links TRBV20-1 to TRBJ2-5; the D gene is possibly TRBD2 (5 bases). This TCR derives from a man aged 18 to 29 who had mild COVID-19 (a few samples of this study predate the infection). Cell type and time point are not known. CDR3 nucleotide sequence: TGCAGTGCTAGCGGCAGGAGCGGCCCCCAAGAGACCCAGTACTTC. As protein: CSASGRSGPQETQYF.